This is a list of T cell receptor beta chains from one sample in a study of OX40 agonist ivuxolimab in advanced cancers. Only in-frame clones appear in the TCRdb table, and some are missing; sequencing was by immunoSEQ multiplex PCR. This sample carries 63,000 or so clones, around 80% of them seen once, and the ten largest clones take 0.85% to 1.3%. The specimen was CD4+ or CD8+ T cells sorted from blood, collected in a trial of the OX40 agonist ivuxolimab. The receptors stem from an adult with an advanced solid tumor such as melanoma, head and neck, liver or kidney cancer. Each CDR3 is given with its conserved first and last residue. D genes are given only for firm matches. Clone size, where shown, is once, few, many, or a class for clones that have expanded.

.	TRBJ2-3	TRBV19	once	CASSIQSMDTQYF
.	TRBJ1-2	TRBV5-4	.	CASSTGSPGSNYGYTF
TRBD1	TRBJ2-7	TRBV6-5	.	CASRPLTGIGYEQYF
TRBD1	TRBJ2-7	TRBV4-1	.	CASSPGTADSYEQYF
.	TRBJ2-2	TRBV30	once	CAWSVIGPPNTGELFF
.	TRBJ1-5	TRBV6-6	once	CASSWLSRGGNQPQHF
.	.	TRBV7-9	.	CASSSIVGHEQYF
.	TRBJ2-1	TRBV5-6	many	CASSLQGVTYNEQFF
.	TRBJ2-7	TRBV7-9	.	CASSKTTGSLGEQYF
.	TRBJ1-5	TRBV5-6	once	CASSLRGAVNQPQHF
.	TRBJ1-1	TRBV6-6	.	CASSPGVTEAFF
.	TRBJ2-2	TRBV7-8	.	CASSGIATGELFF
.	TRBJ2-7	TRBV6-6	.	CASSYRSPGEGYEQYF
.	TRBJ1-5	TRBV27	.	CASRPLTGSFNQPQHF
.	TRBJ1-5	TRBV19	.	CASSIDTNQPQHF
.	TRBJ2-1	TRBV19	few	CASSIEGIGEQFF
TRBD1	TRBJ1-6	TRBV6-5	once	CASSETGKYSPLHF
.	TRBJ1-6	TRBV27	.	CASSFAALNSPLHF
.	TRBJ2-2	TRBV5-1	many	CASSQGGPGTGELFF
TRBD1	TRBJ1-5	TRBV19	.	CASLDRGGQPQHF
.	TRBJ1-2	TRBV9	.	CASSARTARFNYGYTF
TRBD1	TRBJ1-1	TRBV5-4	.	CASSLAGGKPDTEAFF
TRBD2	TRBJ2-1	TRBV10-1	.	CASTQSSSGGQSSSYNEQFF
TRBD2	TRBJ2-5	TRBV19	.	CASSGARLAGAQETQYF
.	TRBJ2-3	TRBV9	.	CASGLRSTDTQYF
TRBD1	TRBJ1-5	TRBV5-5	.	CASSYDGQGSQPQHF
TRBD1	TRBJ1-6	TRBV9	.	CASSPDRGNSPLHF
.	TRBJ2-5	TRBV14	.	CASSQVQGASKTQYF
.	TRBJ2-3	TRBV12-5	.	CASGLDLTSTDTQYF
.	TRBJ2-5	TRBV7-9	.	CASSLKGQETQYF
TRBD1	TRBJ2-7	TRBV11-3	.	CASSVTGDHEQYF
.	TRBJ2-5	TRBV6-1	.	CASSEWAIQETQYF
.	TRBJ2-7	TRBV7-9	few	CASSLAPGAPYEQYF
TRBD1	TRBJ2-5	TRBV4-2	.	CASSQGNRGPRETQYF
TRBD1	TRBJ1-2	TRBV5-5	.	CASSPQGDYGYTF
.	TRBJ1-1	TRBV5-1	.	CASSLGDPNRNTEAFF
.	TRBJ2-7	TRBV4-1	.	CASSQTGSYEQYF